This section outlines one TCR beta chain sequence together with its context. TCRdb reanalysed the RACE reads using MiXCR and keeps one entry per CDR3 protein. The data hold about 42,000 distinct CDR3 sequences, with 9.5% to 15% observed a single time. This sample stems from a study of human T cells and chemical hapten exposure. Time point given: pre-sensitization, week 0. The treatment is: therapeutic diphenylcyclopropenone sensitization with weekly scalp DPC. The sequence was obtained from a woman aged 25 to 39 with alopecia areata. Some clones in this sample may be carry-over from other donors' samples. The sequences come from whole blood, collected in connection with sensitization to the hapten diphenylcyclopropenone (DPC).

CDR3 loop: CSAFITAGETQYF. DNA for the CDR3: TGCAGTGCTTTTATTACGGCGGGAGAGACCCAGTACTTC. V gene TRBV20-1 combines with J gene TRBJ2-5, with D possibly matching TRBD2 (5 bases). Germline V lookup: CDR1 DFQATT, CDR2 SNEGSKA (reference sequence). Deletions cut 5 bases from V and 4 bases from J, with 14 bases between. The CDR3 is 13 amino acids.